The clone carrying this T cell receptor beta chain has just a few counts. Its antigen remains unidentified. This CDR3 spans 16 amino acids. V shed 1 base, J shed 5 bases, and the junction held 10 bases outside the gene matches. In germline, CDR1 is DFQATT, CDR2 SNEGSKA (reference sequence). Attachment of unique molecular identifiers to individual cDNA molecules was performed. TCRdb ran MiXCR on the 5' RACE reads and lists one entry per CDR3 protein. Of 55,000 to 75,000 distinct CDR3 sequences in the sample, 10% to 15% were seen once. These data are taken from a study of early T cells in non-severe SARS-CoV-2 infection. Overall study context: Chains were unpaired, as sequencing was done on bulk RNA from unsorted whole blood. Study-level findings and limits: In VDJdb matching, anti-spike CD8 responses were favored while private and CD4 specificities went missing.

This chain joins TRBV20-1 and TRBJ2-2; 7 bases are shared with TRBD1. The sequenced sample was whole blood. The clonotype comes from an adult who was a healthcare worker with PCR-confirmed SARS-CoV-2 infection or an uninfected control (not recorded which). CDR3 nucleotides: TGCAGTGCTAGAGGCCCCTTAGGGGGCAATACCGGGGAGCTGTTTTTT. Translated: CSARGPLGGNTGELFF.